These 7 T cell receptor beta chains were sequenced from one sample in a study of cytomegalovirus exposure and HLA in healthy donors. Primers for the PCR totalled 60 Vbeta and 13 Jbeta. The repertoire was sequenced with immunoSEQ multiplex PCR; TCRdb's copy has only in-frame clones and lacks some. The sample contains more than 60,000 clones, roughly 84% of which appear only once. Source material: PBMCs. These receptors were taken from a man in his sixties or seventies in good health and CMV-seropositive.

V and J are TRBV5-1 and TRBJ1-1, with 8 nucleotides matching TRBD1. The V and J ends lost 1 base and 6 bases, in that order; junction bases with no gene match: 2. The CDR3 is made up of 13 amino acids. Germline assignment: CDR1 SGHRS and CDR2 YFSETQ. The CDR3 DNA follows: TGCGCCAGCAGCTTGCAGGGGGCATCTGAAGCTTTCTTT. Protein product: CASSLQGASEAFF.

V and J are TRBV6-5 and TRBJ2-7; TRBD1 matches 8 bases. J lost 3 bases, V lost 6 bases, and 7 bases had no gene match. Per germline, CDR1 MNHEY and CDR2 SVGAGI. This CDR3 region has 14 residues. Here the CDR3 reads CASRPRQGSYEQYF. CDR3 coding DNA: TGTGCCAGCAGACCCAGACAGGGGAGCTACGAGCAGTACTTC.

The chain uses TRBV5-1 and TRBJ2-1; tentative D call: TRBD2 (5 bases). Germline loops: CDR1 SGHRS, CDR2 YFSETQ. The V gene lost 4 bases and the J gene lost 0 bases, with 11 bases spanning the gap. The CDR3 loop spans 15 amino acids. The CDR3 DNA follows: TGCGCCAGCAGCCGAGGGTCGAGCTCCTACAATGAGCAGTTCTTC. Protein sequence: CASSRGSSSYNEQFF.

The rearrangement links TRBV6-1 to TRBJ1-5; D uncertain. The CDR3 has 12 amino acids. The V end was cut by 4 bases, the J end by 5 bases, with 6 bases between. Germline V lookup: CDR1 MNHNS, CDR2 SASEGT. CDR3 DNA: TGTGCCAGCAGTGTAGGAGATCAGCCCCAGCATTTT. This sequence encodes CASSVGDQPQHF.

The V call is TRBV4-1, the J call TRBJ2-2; 10 nucleotides match TRBD2. With 5 bases clipped from V and 4 bases from J, the junction kept 7 bases outside the gene matches. CDR1 and CDR2 (germline): MGHRA, YSYEKL. This CDR3 has 16 residues. In DNA form, the CDR3 reads TGCGCCAGCAGCTCAGTAGCGGGAGGAGTCACCGGGGAGCTGTTTTTT. Amino acid sequence: CASSSVAGGVTGELFF.

The count of this clone is one. The V call is TRBV2, the J call TRBJ1-1; D perhaps matches TRBD1 (5 bases). V dropped 8 bases and J dropped 1 base, with 17 bases sitting between them. The length of the CDR3 is 15 residues. From germline, CDR1 is SNHLY and CDR2 FYNNEI. The CDR3, as DNA: TGTGCCAGCCGGGCAGGGCAAAGGGGGAACACTGAAGCTTTCTTT. Translated, it gives CASRAGQRGNTEAFF.

The chain is built from TRBV18 and TRBJ1-1; D gene uncertain. CDR1 KGHSH and CDR2 LQKENI come from the germline V gene. The V end was cut by 6 bases, the J end by 4 bases, with 12 bases between. The CDR3 runs 13 residues. CDR3 DNA: TGTGCCAGCTCCCCTATTGTCGGCACTGAAGCTTTCTTT. Translation: CASSPIVGTEAFF.